This T cell receptor beta chain originates from a study of prognosis after radiotherapy for stage I lung cancer. With regard to this clonotype: Its target is not known. Since a far larger clone is one base different, this is likely a read error.

The study's findings and limits: Reportedly, TRBV and TRBJ gene usage differed by presence of metastases in patients. Patients who developed distant metastases had lower Shannon entropy after stereotactic body radiation therapy.

Template was genomic DNA; TCR beta CDR3 amplified in two multiplex PCR rounds. Amplification in first-round PCR relied on primers specific to each TRBV and TRBJ gene. TCRdb redid the calling of the multiplex PCR reads with MiXCR, one entry per CDR3 protein. The repertoire includes fewer than 25,000 distinct CDR3 sequences, around 45% of them detected once, and 25% to 35% sits in the top ten. Assessment by CT and PET/CT found all patients node-negative, and none had prior chemotherapy, radiotherapy or other malignancies. The CDR3 consists of 16 residues. This clonotype originated in a donor of 50 years or more with non-small cell lung cancer. This chain joins TRBV6-7 and TRBJ1-6; D ambiguous. The DNA end lines up better with TRBJ1-1; the J call may be wrong. TRBV6-7 is an ORF; its function is uncertain. Sequencing was performed on PBMCs, taken before or after stereotactic body radiation therapy (not recorded which). The CDR3 reads CANSFILKPHRREAFF. DNA of the CDR3: TGTGCCAACAGTTTCATACTAAAGCCCCACCGTAGGGAAGCTTTCTTT.